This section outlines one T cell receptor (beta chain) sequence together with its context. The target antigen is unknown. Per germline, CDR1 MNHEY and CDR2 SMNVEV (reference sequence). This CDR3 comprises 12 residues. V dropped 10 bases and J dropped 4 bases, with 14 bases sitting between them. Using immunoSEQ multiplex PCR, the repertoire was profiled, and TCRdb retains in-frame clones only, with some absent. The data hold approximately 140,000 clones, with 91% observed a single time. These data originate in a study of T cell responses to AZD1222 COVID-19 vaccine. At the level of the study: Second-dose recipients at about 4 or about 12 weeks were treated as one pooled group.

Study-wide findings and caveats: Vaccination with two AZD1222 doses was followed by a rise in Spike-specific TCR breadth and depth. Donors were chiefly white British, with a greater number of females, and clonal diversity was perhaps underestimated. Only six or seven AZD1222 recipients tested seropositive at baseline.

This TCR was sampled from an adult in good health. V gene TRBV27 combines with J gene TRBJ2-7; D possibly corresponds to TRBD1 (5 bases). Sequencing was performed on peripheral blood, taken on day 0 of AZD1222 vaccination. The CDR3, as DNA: TGTGCCACTAAGGGGATGGCGTACGAGCAGTACTTC. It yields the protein CATKGMAYEQYF.